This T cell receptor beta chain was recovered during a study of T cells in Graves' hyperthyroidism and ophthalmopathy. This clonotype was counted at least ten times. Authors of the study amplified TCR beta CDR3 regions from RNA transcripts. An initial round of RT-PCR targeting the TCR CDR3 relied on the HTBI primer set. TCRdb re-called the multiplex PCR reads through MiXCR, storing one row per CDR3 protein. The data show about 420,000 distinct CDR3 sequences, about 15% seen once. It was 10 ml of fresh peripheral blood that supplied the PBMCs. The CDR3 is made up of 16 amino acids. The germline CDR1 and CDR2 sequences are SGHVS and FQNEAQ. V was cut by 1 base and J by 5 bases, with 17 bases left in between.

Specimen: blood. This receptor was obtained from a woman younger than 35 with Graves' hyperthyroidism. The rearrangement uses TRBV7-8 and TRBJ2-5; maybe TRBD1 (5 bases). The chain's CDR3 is CASSLGRVSSTETQYF. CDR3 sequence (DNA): TGTGCCAGCAGCTTAGGCAGGGTTAGTTCTACGGAGACCCAGTACTTC.